This T cell receptor (beta chain) originates from a study of identical twins. Overall study results and limits: Reduced insertions were recorded for abundant cord blood beta clonotypes, with no such pattern in memory repertoires.

After template switching added a universal primer site, the resulting cDNA carried unique molecular identifiers. TCRdb fed the 5' RACE reads into MiXCR, producing one record per CDR3 protein. The repertoire consists of 250,000 or so distinct CDR3 sequences, with about 8% occurring once and the leading ten covering approximately 3%. This CDR3 comprises 16 residues. The V segment lost 4 bases and the J segment 4 bases; nucleotides outside the gene matches: 13. Germline lookup yields CDR1 SQVTM and CDR2 ANQGSEA. This clonotype has just a few counts. Its cognate antigen is unknown. Every sampled donor was Caucasian and healthy. This sample also appeared in a second study, on yellow fever vaccine responses in identical twins.

Sequences were obtained from CD8+ T cells sorted from blood. The chain couples TRBV29-1 to TRBJ2-7; 10 bases are a match to TRBD2. The TCR originated in a woman aged 18-35 years in good health. CDR3 region: CSVVASSGSNGYEQYF. The CDR3 DNA reads as TGCAGCGTTGTCGCGTCTAGCGGGAGTAACGGGTACGAGCAGTACTTC.